Described below is a single TCR beta chain sequence and its context. This sample is part of a study of blood T cell repertoires in COVID-19. Study-level background: COVID-19 samples, acute and convalescent, were from the United States, Italy and Spain.

Method: immunoSEQ multiplex PCR; TCRdb's copy keeps in-frame clones and lacks some. The sample carries 200,000 to 250,000 clones, roughly 80% recorded once. V shed 8 bases, J shed 4 bases, and the junction held 9 bases outside the gene matches. CDR1 and CDR2 from the germline V gene are LGHDT and YNNKEL (reference sequence). This CDR3 contains 14 residues. J is TRBJ2-5 and V is TRBV3-1 (or the pseudogene TRBV3-2); 8 bases are a match to TRBD2. The material sequenced was peripheral blood. The clonotype originates from a woman between 65 and 79 years old with acute or convalescent COVID-19. CDR3 sequence reads: CASVRDGRGETQYF. In DNA, the CDR3 is TGTGCCAGCGTCCGGGACGGGAGGGGAGAGACCCAGTACTTC.